This TCR beta chain was identified in a study of post-analysis software for immune sequencing data. The V gene lost 2 bases and the J gene lost 5 bases, with 12 bases spanning the gap. The CDR3 length is 13 residues. The germline gives CDR1 DFQATT, CDR2 SNEGSKA (reference sequence). The authors incorporated unique molecular identifiers into the TCR beta cDNA libraries. T cells numbering about 0.85 to 11 million yielded cDNA molecules that totaled about 500,000. TCRdb re-called the PCR reads with MiXCR, one entry per CDR3 protein. Of about 760,000 distinct CDR3 sequences detected, 25% to 30% appear once; the ten largest clones hold about 0.5%. Findings and limits, study-wide: There was significantly lower normalized Chao1 diversity in multiple sclerosis patients than in controls. TRBV5-6, TRBV5-1 and TRBV20-1 were among 4 or 5 TRBV segments more frequent in patients than controls.

In its sample, this clonotype was seen a few times. Its antigen is not identified. Input material: blood. The gene calls are TRBV20-1 and TRBJ2-5, with D unresolved. The clonotype originates from a girl aged 10-17 years with multiple sclerosis. The CDR3 DNA reads TGCAGTGCTAGAATGGTGTTGGGCGAGACCCAGTACTTC. Translating it yields CSARMVLGETQYF.